A selection of T cell receptor beta chains follows, all from one sample in a study of blood T cell repertoires in COVID-19. The data were produced by immunoSEQ multiplex PCR, yet TCRdb's version contains in-frame clones alone and is incomplete. The profile shows some 330,000 clones, approximately 84% of them singletons. Sequences were obtained from PBMCs or T cells enriched from blood (not recorded which). These TCRs come from a man between 25 and 39 years old who had recovered from COVID-19. Both conserved end residues are part of each CDR3. A D gene is named only where the DNA matches it firmly. Only part of the rows carry a size: once, few, many, or a class if the clone is expanded.

cdr3_length	d_call	v_call	j_call	clone_size	cdr3_nt	cdr3_aa
15	.	TRBV19	TRBJ1-1	.	TGTGCCAGTAGTATCCGGGAAAGAGGCATCACTGAAGCTTTCTTT	CASSIRERGITEAFF
17	TRBD2	TRBV19	TRBJ2-7	.	TGTGCCAGTAGTATGGCCCCCCGGACTAGCGGAACCTACGAGCAGTACTTC	CASSMAPRTSGTYEQYF
15	TRBD2	TRBV11-3	TRBJ2-1	.	TGTGCCAGCAGCTTAGGCCCAACTAGCGGAAATGAGCAGTTCTTC	CASSLGPTSGNEQFF
15	TRBD1	TRBV5-1	TRBJ1-2	once	TGCGCCAGCAGCTCACAGGGGGCATCTAACTATGGCTACACCTTC	CASSSQGASNYGYTF
16	TRBD1	TRBV19	TRBJ1-5	once	TGTGCCAGTAGTTGGAGGACAGGGGGACCTCATCAGCCCCAGCATTTT	CASSWRTGGPHQPQHF
12	.	TRBV30	TRBJ2-7	.	TGTGCCTGGAGTGGCGGGGCCTACGAGCAGTACTTC	CAWSGGAYEQYF
14	TRBD1	TRBV10-3	TRBJ1-1	.	TGTGCCATCAGTGAGATCCTCGGGACAGATGGGGCTTTCTTT	CAISEILGTDGAFF
16	.	TRBV2	TRBJ1-4	.	TGTGCCAGCAGTGAAGCGGGGGTCCGGCAGGGAGGAAAACTGTTTTTT	CASSEAGVRQGGKLFF
16	.	TRBV28	TRBJ2-7	.	TGTGCCAGCAGTTTCTCTCCTTCCGCGATGGCCTACGAGCAGTACTTC	CASSFSPSAMAYEQYF
16	TRBD2	TRBV14	TRBJ2-2	.	TGTGCCAGCAGCGTCACTAGCGGGATTAACACCGGGGAGCTGTTTTTT	CASSVTSGINTGELFF
16	.	TRBV5-5	TRBJ1-6	once	TGTGCCAGCAGCTTAGGCACAGGGAGTTCTTGGTCACCCCTCCACTTT	CASSLGTGSSWSPLHF
14	.	TRBV10-3	TRBJ1-4	.	TGTGCCATCAGACAGGGTCTTAATCATGAAAAACTGTTTTTT	CAIRQGLNHEKLFF
13	TRBD1	TRBV6-5	TRBJ2-3	.	TGTGCCAGCAGCATCACAGGGGCAGATACGCAGTATTTT	CASSITGADTQYF
13	TRBD1	TRBV12-3/TRBV12-4	TRBJ1-4	once	TGTGCCAGCAGCCGTGGACAGGGAACGGAACTGTTTTTT	CASSRGQGTELFF
17	.	TRBV19	TRBJ1-3	.	TGTGCCAGTAGCGACAGTCGGGGCGGGACCGCTGGAAACACCATATATTTT	CASSDSRGGTAGNTIYF
13	TRBD1	TRBV6-5	TRBJ1-5	.	TGTGCCAGCAACAGGGGGTCATATCAGCCCCAGCATTTT	CASNRGSYQPQHF
13	.	TRBV28	TRBJ1-3	.	TGTGCCAGCAGCTCGGGGGGGGGAAACACCATATATTTT	CASSSGGGNTIYF
16	TRBD2	TRBV24-1	TRBJ2-7	once	TGTGCCACCAGTGATCCCTCCGGGACTAGCGGGCGCGAGCAGTACTTC	CATSDPSGTSGREQYF
15	.	TRBV10-3	TRBJ2-7	.	TGTGCCATCAGTCGACAGGTAACGTCAGGGAACGAGCAGTACTTC	CAISRQVTSGNEQYF
16	.	TRBV27	TRBJ1-5	.	TGTGCCAGCAGTCCCTACGACAGCAATAGCAATCAGCCCCAGCATTTT	CASSPYDSNSNQPQHF
13	.	TRBV24-1	TRBJ1-4	.	TGTGCCACCAGTGAAGCGGGGACTGAAAAACTGTTTTTT	CATSEAGTEKLFF
14	.	TRBV5-8	TRBJ1-4	.	TGTGCCAGCAGCCAGGGATCAACTAATGAAAAACTGTTTTTT	CASSQGSTNEKLFF
17	.	TRBV6-6	TRBJ2-5	.	TGTGCCAGCAGTCCCGCCCCAAAGACAGCATTACAAGAGACCCAGTACTTC	CASSPAPKTALQETQYF
15	TRBD2	TRBV6-2/TRBV6-3	TRBJ2-3	.	TGTGCCAGCAGTTACTGGCAGGGAGGGGCAGATACGCAGTATTTT	CASSYWQGGADTQYF
12	TRBD1	TRBV29-1	TRBJ1-2	few	TGCAGCGCCCTAGGACAGGGGGATGGCTACACCTTC	CSALGQGDGYTF
16	.	TRBV9	TRBJ2-6	.	TGTGCCAGCAGCCCAGGGCCCTCCTCTGGGGCCAACGTCCTGACTTTC	CASSPGPSSGANVLTF
16	TRBD2	TRBV7-2	TRBJ2-3	.	TGTGCCAGCAGCTTACTAGCGGGGGGGCATCCAGATACGCAGTATTTT	CASSLLAGGHPDTQYF
17	TRBD2	TRBV11-3	TRBJ2-1	once	TGTGCCAGCAGCTCCCGGGCTAGCGGGGGTTCCTACAATGAGCAGTTCTTC	CASSSRASGGSYNEQFF
13	.	TRBV27	TRBJ1-2	.	TGTGCCAGCAGTTTGAGACAAGACTATGGCTACACCTTC	CASSLRQDYGYTF
13	.	TRBV10-1	TRBJ2-7	.	TGCGCCAGCAGTCCGGTGCCGTCCTACGAGCAGTACTTC	CASSPVPSYEQYF
15	.	TRBV6-6	TRBJ1-3	.	TGTGCCAGCAGTTATTCGGCCCAGGGTGCCAACACCATATATTTT	CASSYSAQGANTIYF
14	.	TRBV14	TRBJ2-7	.	TGTGCCAGCAGCCAAGCCAGGAACTCCTACGAGCAGTACTTC	CASSQARNSYEQYF
14	.	TRBV11-2	TRBJ2-7	.	TGTGCCAGCAGCTTCTCAGGGTGGGTCTACGAGCAGTACTTC	CASSFSGWVYEQYF
15	TRBD2	TRBV5-6	TRBJ2-1	.	TGTGCCAGCAGGTCACTAGCGGGGGGATACAATGAGCAGTTCTTC	CASRSLAGGYNEQFF
14	.	TRBV3-1/TRBV3-2	TRBJ2-1	.	TGTGCCAGCAGCCAAGGGGGCGGGACGGGTGAGCAGTTCTTC	CASSQGGGTGEQFF
13	TRBD1	TRBV14	TRBJ1-2	.	TGTGCCAGCAGCGAGGACAGGGACTATGGCTACACCTTC	CASSEDRDYGYTF
15	TRBD1	TRBV5-6	TRBJ1-4	.	TGTGCCAGCAGTCAGAGGACAGGTTGGGGTGAAAAACTGTTTTTT	CASSQRTGWGEKLFF
14	.	TRBV5-1	TRBJ2-1	.	TGCGCCAGCAGCTACCGGGGAGGCTACAATGAGCAGTTCTTC	CASSYRGGYNEQFF
15	TRBD2	TRBV28	TRBJ2-1	.	TGTGCCAGCAGTTCCAGCGGGGGGGGATACAATGAGCAGTTCTTC	CASSSSGGGYNEQFF
17	TRBD1	TRBV4-2	TRBJ2-5	.	TGTGCCAGCAGCCAAAAAGGGGGGACAGGGCCCTTGGAGACCCAGTACTTC	CASSQKGGTGPLETQYF